Detailed here is one T cell receptor beta chain. This sample is part of a study of T cells expressing NK-cell markers. Beta-chain TCR cDNA was generated via 5'RACE template switching with UMIs. Following a re-call of the 5' RACE reads, TCRdb has one entry per CDR3 protein and lacks DNA. Listed are around 550,000 distinct CDR3 sequences; under 4.5% falls within the top ten. Germline CDR1 and CDR2: SGHRS and YFSETQ. The CDR3 spans 14 residues. The TCR comes from a man aged 18 to 30 in good health. This sequence joins TRBV5-1 and TRBJ2-1; the TCRdb call, TRBD2, lacks DNA for checking. The material sequenced was blood T cells: a sorted CD56 or NKG2C T cell subset, CD4+ or CD8+ T cells, or bulk PBMC T cells (not recorded which). The CDR3 sequence: CASSLTGGPNEQFF. Drawing the rest from reference TRBV5-1 and TRBJ2-1, the complete variable domain is KAGVTQTPRYLIKTRGQQVTLSCSPISGHRSVSWYQQTPGQGLQFLFEYFSETQRNKGNFPGRFSGRQFSNSRSEMNVSTLELGDSALYLCASSLTGGPNEQFFGPGTRLTVL.